This record covers a single TCR beta chain. The antigen is not known. The entry originates in a study of cytomegalovirus exposure and HLA in healthy donors. Notes on the study in general: Presence/absence analysis assumed near-uniform sequencing depth across donors. Later analysis placed DRB1 highest and HLA-C lowest in TCR association rates, which differed by HLA locus.

Vbeta (60) and Jbeta (13) primers were used in the PCR. Assay: immunoSEQ multiplex PCR; the TCRdb copy retains only in-frame clones and omits some. The sample lists 55,000 to 80,000 clones; 68% were seen once. The CDR3 is made up of 17 amino acids. Germline V gives CDR1 SGHDT, CDR2 YYEEEE. The junction had 12 bases not matched to a gene; V was cut back by 4 bases and J by 5 bases. Sequencing was carried out using PBMCs. The source of this sequence is a woman in her twenties or thirties in good health and CMV-seronegative. This rearrangement joins TRBV5-6 to TRBJ2-2, with TRBD1 identical over 9 bases. CDR3 DNA sequence: TGTGCCAGCAGCGCCGAACGGGACAGGGTAACAACCGGGGAGCTGTTTTTT. Residues: CASSAERDRVTTGELFF.